This T cell receptor (beta chain) originates from a study of blood T cell repertoires in COVID-19. Overall study: Material from acute and convalescent COVID-19 was sourced from the United States, Italy and Spain. T cells, B-cell-depleted T cells, or PBMCs provided the cDNA or gDNA that served as material.

As processed by the authors: Reference gene primer amplification yielded estimated nucleated cell counts. Data came from immunoSEQ multiplex PCR; TCRdb stores just in-frame clones and leaves some out. V and J calls and clone size follow that table, whereas D and trimming were derived from the DNA. The sample has 110,000 or so clones; around 90% are singletons. Worth noting for this clone: This same CDR3 is encoded by further DNA sequences in the sample.

Looked up from germline, CDR1 is LNHDA and CDR2 is SQIVND (reference sequence). The CDR3 length is 14 residues. V was shortened by 3 bases and J by 1 base, with 6 bases between the two germline ends. This clonotype was obtained from a human donor in a cohort sampled during active COVID-19. The specimen was peripheral blood. The rearrangement joins TRBV19 to TRBJ2-2, with a weak D call TRBD2 (6 bases). The CDR3 loop reads CASSIGGNTGELFF. CDR3 DNA: TGTGCCAGTAGTATCGGGGGGAACACCGGGGAGCTGTTTTTT.